These T cell receptor beta chains were read from a single sample in a study of blood T cell repertoires in COVID-19. TCRdb keeps only in-frame clones here, not all; method: immunoSEQ multiplex PCR. The table lists about 170,000 clones, 60% to 80% of them singletons. The material sequenced was peripheral blood. These receptors came from a man aged 70 or older with acute or convalescent COVID-19. Each CDR3 is given with its conserved first and last residue. D genes are given only for firm matches. Clone size, where shown, is once, few, many, or a class for clones that have expanded.

clone_size: once
v_call: TRBV9
j_call: TRBJ2-3
cdr3_length: 13
d_call: -
cdr3_nt: TGTGCCAGCAGCGGAAGCGGCACAGATACGCAGTATTTT
cdr3_aa: CASSGSGTDTQYF

clone_size: few
v_call: TRBV6-5
j_call: TRBJ2-5
cdr3_length: 14
d_call: -
cdr3_nt: TGTGCCAGCAGTTACGGCGGGGCAAAAGAGACCCAGTACTTC
cdr3_aa: CASSYGGAKETQYF

clone_size: -
v_call: TRBV13
j_call: TRBJ1-5
cdr3_length: 13
d_call: -
cdr3_nt: TGTGCCAGCAGCTCTCAGGGGAATCAGCCCCAGCATTTT
cdr3_aa: CASSSQGNQPQHF

clone_size: -
v_call: TRBV24-1
j_call: TRBJ2-7
cdr3_length: 12
d_call: -
cdr3_nt: TGTGCCACCAGTGAGGATGCTAGCGAGCAGTACTTC
cdr3_aa: CATSEDASEQYF

clone_size: -
v_call: TRBV27
j_call: TRBJ2-2
cdr3_length: 15
d_call: -
cdr3_nt: TGTGCCAGCAGTTTAGGTATCGGGAACACCGGGGAGCTGTTTTTT
cdr3_aa: CASSLGIGNTGELFF

clone_size: medium-sized
v_call: TRBV24-1
j_call: TRBJ1-5
cdr3_length: 15
d_call: TRBD1
cdr3_nt: TGTGCCACCAGTGATCGAGACAGGGGCTTCCAGCCCCAGCATTTT
cdr3_aa: CATSDRDRGFQPQHF

clone_size: -
v_call: TRBV28
j_call: TRBJ2-3
cdr3_length: 17
d_call: TRBD2
cdr3_nt: TGTGCCAGCGAGGCTAGCGGGAGAGGAGGGAAGACAGATACGCAGTATTTT
cdr3_aa: CASEASGRGGKTDTQYF

clone_size: few
v_call: TRBV25-1
j_call: TRBJ1-5
cdr3_length: 15
d_call: -
cdr3_nt: TGTGCCAGCAGTGACTCCCGGACAGACAATCAGCCCCAGCATTTT
cdr3_aa: CASSDSRTDNQPQHF

clone_size: -
v_call: TRBV25-1
j_call: TRBJ1-2
cdr3_length: 13
d_call: TRBD1
cdr3_nt: TGTGCCAGCAGTGGGGACAGGCTGGGTGGCTACACCTTC
cdr3_aa: CASSGDRLGGYTF

clone_size: -
v_call: TRBV12-5
j_call: TRBJ2-2
cdr3_length: 15
d_call: TRBD2
cdr3_nt: TGTGCTAGTGGTTGGTTGCTAGCGGGCACCGGGGAGCTGTTTTTT
cdr3_aa: CASGWLLAGTGELFF

clone_size: few
v_call: TRBV19
j_call: TRBJ1-4
cdr3_length: 14
d_call: -
cdr3_nt: TGTGCCAGTAGTATTGGTCGGGGTAATGAAAAACTGTTTTTT
cdr3_aa: CASSIGRGNEKLFF

clone_size: -
v_call: TRBV2
j_call: TRBJ2-1
cdr3_length: 13
d_call: -
cdr3_nt: TGTGCCAGCAGTGCGGACAGAGGGAATGAGCAGTTCTTC
cdr3_aa: CASSADRGNEQFF

clone_size: -
v_call: TRBV5-5
j_call: TRBJ2-1
cdr3_length: 16
d_call: TRBD2
cdr3_nt: TGTGCCAGCACCTCAGCCCGGACTAGCGGGAGTTATGAGCAGTTCTTC
cdr3_aa: CASTSARTSGSYEQFF

clone_size: -
v_call: TRBV15
j_call: TRBJ1-2
cdr3_length: 14
d_call: -
cdr3_nt: TGTGCCACCAGCAGAGCGGGAAGCCAGTATGGCTACACCTTC
cdr3_aa: CATSRAGSQYGYTF

clone_size: -
v_call: TRBV11-3
j_call: TRBJ2-1
cdr3_length: 15
d_call: TRBD2
cdr3_nt: TGTGCCAGCAGCCCGCGGACTAGCGGCTACAATGAGCAGTTCTTC
cdr3_aa: CASSPRTSGYNEQFF

clone_size: -
v_call: TRBV10-3
j_call: TRBJ2-7
cdr3_length: 13
d_call: TRBD1
cdr3_nt: TGTGCCACCGGACAGGGGGTTTACTACGAGCAGTACTTC
cdr3_aa: CATGQGVYYEQYF

clone_size: -
v_call: TRBV28
j_call: TRBJ2-1
cdr3_length: 17
d_call: TRBD1
cdr3_nt: TGTGCCAGCAGACCTACCCGGGACAGGAGCTCCTACAATGAGCAGTTCTTC
cdr3_aa: CASRPTRDRSSYNEQFF

clone_size: -
v_call: TRBV28
j_call: TRBJ2-7
cdr3_length: 16
d_call: TRBD2
cdr3_nt: TGTGCCAGCAGTTTAACTAGCGGGAGGGTCTCCTACGAGCAGTACTTC
cdr3_aa: CASSLTSGRVSYEQYF

clone_size: once
v_call: TRBV5-1
j_call: TRBJ1-2
cdr3_length: 13
d_call: -
cdr3_nt: TGCGCCAGCAGCCGGGGGACCCTCTATGGCTACACCTTC
cdr3_aa: CASSRGTLYGYTF

clone_size: -
v_call: TRBV5-4
j_call: TRBJ1-2
cdr3_length: 14
d_call: -
cdr3_nt: TGTGCCAGCAGCCGAACCGGGGAGGGTTCTGGCTACACCTTC
cdr3_aa: CASSRTGEGSGYTF

clone_size: -
v_call: TRBV6-1
j_call: TRBJ2-7
cdr3_length: 18
d_call: TRBD2
cdr3_nt: TGTGCCAGCAGTGGGGGACTAGCGGGAGCCACCGGTCCCTACGAGCAGTACTTC
cdr3_aa: CASSGGLAGATGPYEQYF

clone_size: -
v_call: TRBV6-5
j_call: TRBJ2-2
cdr3_length: 10
d_call: -
cdr3_nt: TGTGCCAGTAACTTCGGGGAGCTGTTTTTT
cdr3_aa: CASNFGELFF

clone_size: -
v_call: TRBV27
j_call: TRBJ2-1
cdr3_length: 17
d_call: TRBD2
cdr3_nt: TGTGCCAGCAGTCCGATAAGCGGGAGGGTGGGGGTCAATGAGCAGTTCTTC
cdr3_aa: CASSPISGRVGVNEQFF

clone_size: -
v_call: TRBV27
j_call: TRBJ1-2
cdr3_length: 17
d_call: TRBD1
cdr3_nt: TGTGCCAGCAGTCCGGGGACAGGGGAGGTCCTAGGGGGTGGCTACACCTTC
cdr3_aa: CASSPGTGEVLGGGYTF

clone_size: -
v_call: TRBV5-1
j_call: TRBJ2-5
cdr3_length: 14
d_call: TRBD2
cdr3_nt: TGCGCCAGCAGCTTGGAGCGGGGTTTAGAGACCCAGTACTTC
cdr3_aa: CASSLERGLETQYF

clone_size: -
v_call: TRBV28
j_call: TRBJ1-2
cdr3_length: 15
d_call: TRBD1
cdr3_nt: TGTGCCAGCAGTTTGGGGGACAGGGGTGACTATGGCTACACCTTC
cdr3_aa: CASSLGDRGDYGYTF